This T cell receptor (beta chain) stems from a study of blood T cells in healthy people across ages. RNA extraction gave at least 6 micrograms of total RNA per sample. This CDR3 is built from 15 residues. Germline V gene sequence: CDR1 SGHAT, CDR2 FQNNGV. With regard to this clonotype: Antigen unknown. One junction end disagrees with the germline gene, perhaps due to a read error.

Combining a sample-barcoded 5' primer with a J-beta primer mix, a second PCR ran for about 6 to 12 cycles. A 12-random-nucleotide template-switch adaptor tagged each cDNA molecule. TCRdb re-derived calls from the 5' RACE reads in MiXCR, one entry per CDR3 protein. The sample includes roughly 1.7 million distinct CDR3 sequences, about 35% seen only once; the top ten take approximately 10%. Study outcomes and limitations: The fall in TCR beta diversity per million T cells was roughly linear with age.

Sequencing was carried out using blood. The sequence derives from a woman between 25 and 40 years old in good health. The chain uses TRBV11-2 and TRBJ2-7, with a possible D match to TRBD2 (6 bases). CDR3 in amino acids: CASSLAWGDRYGQYF. The CDR3 DNA sequence: TGTGCCAGCAGCTTGGCTTGGGGGGATCGGTACGGGCAGTACTTC.